Below, 8 T cell receptor beta chains from the same sample are listed, as sequenced in a study of T cell clonality in common variable immunodeficiency. Study observations and caveats: Common variable immunodeficiency TCR beta sequences reportedly had fewer deletions and N-nucleotide insertions.

Their recognized antigens are unknown. Generated by immunoSEQ multiplex PCR, the TCRdb table keeps only in-frame clones and is missing some. The profile covers 26,000 or so clones, none occurring a single time. Source material: peripheral blood mononuclear cells. These receptors were taken from a human donor with common variable immunodeficiency.

Ten or more counts support this clone. The DNA ends 3 residues before the CDR3 does, and the rest of the CDR3 is filled in from the germline J gene. The chain carries TRBV19 and TRBJ2-5, with D possibly being TRBD2 (6 bases). CDR1 is LNHDA and CDR2 is SQIVND in the germline V gene (reference sequence). The CDR3 is 13 residues long. V shed 7 bases and J shed 4 bases, with 13 bases lying between them. The CDR3 region is CASNLVEGETQYF. The CDR3 bases that were read are TGTGCCAGTAATCTGGTGGAGGGAGAGACC.

This clone was detected many times. The part of the CDR3 DNA that was read is TGCAGCGTTGAAGTTTCTATTAGCGGGAGCCGCTACGAG. Translated: CSVEVSISGSRYE. The entire CDR3 sequence reads CSVEVSISGSRYEQYF. The rearrangement links TRBV29-1 to TRBJ2-7, with 9 bases that match TRBD2. The read comes to an end 3 residues before the CDR3 does, leaving the germline J gene to fill in the end. V trimming: 1 base; J trimming: 3 bases; junction bases outside the gene matches: 10. The germline gives CDR1 SQVTM, CDR2 ANQGSEA. The CDR3 sequence is 16 residues long.

This clone was seen many times. The CDR3 goes on 3 residues after the read ends, and that part is filled in from the germline J gene. This chain links TRBV6-1 with TRBJ2-1, with D possibly matching TRBD2 (6 bases). Germline lookup yields CDR1 MNHNS and CDR2 SASEGT. Trimming pared 3 bases from V and 5 bases from J, leaving 14 bases between. CDR3 length: 15 residues. CDR3 loop: CASSEGGGRNNEQFF. CDR3 bases read: TGTGCCAGCAGTGAGGGGGGAGGCAGAAACAATGAG.

This clone appeared a few times. The read finishes 3 residues shy of the CDR3 end, and the germline J gene is used to complete it. The chain links TRBV6-2 or TRBV6-3 to TRBJ1-1, with D possibly TRBD1 on 5 matching bases. Germline CDR1 MNHEY, CDR2 SVGEGT. The CDR3 covers 14 residues. The sequenced part of the CDR3 DNA is TGTGCCAGCAGTACCCGGGCGGGGGAGTTCGAA. Its protein product is CASSTRAGEFE. In full, the CDR3 reads CASSTRAGEFEAFF.

Remarks on this clone: The CDR3 end is not reached by the read, which stops 3 residues before it; the germline J gene fills it in. The V gene is TRBV20-1, the J gene TRBJ2-7; tentative D call: TRBD2 (8 bases). Germline V gene data show CDR1 as DFQATT and CDR2 as SNEGSKA (reference sequence). The CDR3 extends over 16 amino acids. The V end lost 6 bases, the J end lost 2 bases, and 23 bases lay between the germline ends. The CDR3 bases that were read are TGCAGTGCAGTCGCAGGGAGGGGGCGGGGGGCCTACGAG. As protein: CSAVAGRGRGAYE. The full CDR3 protein reads CSAVAGRGRGAYEQYF.

With regard to this clone: The missing CDR3 end, 3 residues past where the read stops, is filled in from the germline J gene. This rearrangement joins TRBV5-1 to TRBJ2-7, with a possible D match to TRBD2 (6 bases). V lost 7 bases and J lost 4, with 15 bases in between. The CDR3 extends over 13 amino acids. Germline V gene lookup returns CDR1 SGHRS and CDR2 YFSETQ. The CDR3 spells CASRGGPKYEQYF. The CDR3 bases that were read are TGCGCCAGCCGAGGAGGGCCTAAGTACGAG.

For this clone: From the germline J gene comes the end of the CDR3, since the read stops 3 residues before it. The rearrangement uses TRBV6-2 or TRBV6-3 and TRBJ1-1; D not certain. Trimming stripped 6 bases from V and 0 bases from J, with 11 bases between. The germline gives CDR1 MNHEY, CDR2 SVGEGT. The CDR3 length is 14 residues. The CDR3 DNA, read in part, is TGTGCCAGCAGGGTCGGGGTCATGAACACTGAA. Its translation: CASRVGVMNTE. The entire CDR3 sequence reads CASRVGVMNTEAFF.

This clone was counted only a few times. Read data end 3 residues before the CDR3 end; the end is taken from the germline J gene. The rearrangement links TRBV10-2 to TRBJ1-5; D not certain. From germline, CDR1 is WSHSY and CDR2 SAAADI. Deletions cut 2 bases from V and 0 bases from J, with 17 bases between. CDR3 length equals 18 residues. The part of the CDR3 DNA that was read is TGCGCCAGCAGTGAGGACACGGCAAGCTTTTATAGCAATCAGCCC. Its translation is CASSEDTASFYSNQP. The whole CDR3 sequence is CASSEDTASFYSNQPQHF.